Listed below are T cell receptor beta chains from one sample, sequenced in a study of T cell repertoires in cytomegalovirus infection. TCRdb itself ran the reads through MiXCR, one entry per CDR3 protein. The sample holds about 830,000 distinct CDR3 sequences, approximately 30% seen once. Their cognate antigens are unknown. The material sequenced was cultured CD8+ T cells from PBMCs, taken from culture after CMV antigen stimulation. The receptor set was obtained from a human donor in good health (CMV status not recorded). Some clones in this sample may be carry-over from other donors' samples. The CDR3 runs from the conserved cysteine through the conserved F or W. A D gene is named only where the DNA matches it firmly. Size tells how often a clone was seen (once, few, many) or the class of an expanded clone, and some rows leave it out.

V gene	D gene	J gene	clone size	CDR3 protein	CDR3 DNA
TRBV6-1	TRBD1	TRBJ1-2	many	CASSWTGRRDGYTF	TGTGCCAGCTCTTGGACAGGGAGGAGAGATGGCTACACCTTC
TRBV7-2	-	TRBJ2-2	many	CASSLAPQAGHNTGELFF	TGTGCCAGCAGCTTAGCCCCACAGGCGGGACACAACACCGGGGAGCTGTTTTTT
TRBV19	TRBD1	TRBJ1-1	-	CASATTWDRGPRRDTEAFF	TGTGCCAGTGCCACGACCTGGGACAGGGGGCCTCGGCGGGACACTGAAGCTTTCTTT
TRBV9	-	TRBJ1-4	few	CASSVDGEAEKLFF	TGTGCCAGCAGCGTAGACGGGGAGGCTGAAAAACTGTTTTTT
TRBV7-9	-	TRBJ1-4	-	CASSLKAIDGNKGKLFF	TGTGCCAGCAGCCTAAAAGCCATCGACGGCAATAAAGGGAAACTGTTTTTT
TRBV7-9	TRBD1	TRBJ1-6	many	CASANRDRGPLTLHF	TGTGCCAGCGCGAACCGGGACAGGGGACCCCTCACCCTCCACTTT
TRBV19	-	TRBJ1-5	-	CASKLAGGNQPQHF	TGTGCCAGTAAACTGGCAGGGGGCAATCAGCCCCAGCATTTT
TRBV11-3	TRBD1	TRBJ1-1	few	CASSPGQGLDTEAFF	TGTGCCAGCAGCCCGGGACAGGGCTTGGATACTGAAGCTTTCTTT
TRBV15	TRBD2	TRBJ2-3	-	CATSSAGLAGQTDTQYF	TGTGCCACCAGCAGCGCTGGACTAGCTGGGCAAACAGATACGCAGTATTTT
TRBV5-4	TRBD1	TRBJ2-5	few	CASSLGTGVGETQYF	TGTGCCAGCAGCTTGGGGACAGGGGTCGGAGAGACCCAGTACTTC
TRBV27	-	TRBJ1-6	-	CASSLWFNSPLHF	TGTGCCAGCAGTTTATGGTTTAATTCACCCCTCCACTTT
TRBV20-1	TRBD1	TRBJ1-1	-	CSASRTGWVNTEAFF	TGCAGTGCTAGCCGGACAGGGTGGGTGAACACTGAAGCTTTCTTT
TRBV7-8	TRBD1	TRBJ1-4	many	CASSSFLLQGAGGEKLFF	TGTGCCAGCAGCTCGTTTCTCCTACAGGGGGCCGGGGGGGAAAAACTGTTTTTT
TRBV25-1	-	TRBJ2-2	-	CASSERRGSTGELFF	TGTGCCAGCAGTGAAAGGCGGGGATCCACCGGGGAGCTGTTTTTT
TRBV7-2	TRBD1	TRBJ1-1	many	CASISSLRGPLTEAFF	TGTGCCAGCATCTCTTCCCTCAGGGGGCCTCTTACTGAAGCTTTCTTT
TRBV27	-	TRBJ1-1	-	CASSGPGGAFF	TGTGCCAGCAGTGGGCCCGGGGGTGCTTTCTTT
TRBV7-2	TRBD1	TRBJ2-3	many	CASSLSGDRITDTQYF	TGTGCCAGCAGCTTATCAGGGGACAGGATCACAGATACGCAGTATTTT
TRBV7-8	-	TRBJ2-5	many	CASSFGSLTGETQYF	TGTGCCAGCAGCTTCGGGTCCCTCACGGGAGAGACCCAGTACTTC
TRBV7-6	-	TRBJ1-2	few	CASSFEYNYGYTF	TGTGCCAGCAGCTTCGAGTACAACTATGGCTACACCTTC
TRBV6-6	-	TRBJ2-3	-	CASSQAFTDTQYF	TGTGCCAGCAGCCAGGCCTTCACAGATACGCAGTATTTT
TRBV2	-	TRBJ2-5	many	CASSGKTQYF	TGTGCCAGCAGTGGCAAGACCCAGTACTTC
TRBV19	-	TRBJ2-3	-	CASTVGYTDTQYF	TGTGCCAGTACCGTGGGTTACACAGATACGCAGTATTTT
TRBV7-7	TRBD1	TRBJ2-5	many	CASSPRDRGMETQYF	TGTGCTAGCAGCCCGCGGGACAGGGGCATGGAGACCCAGTACTTC
TRBV4-2	-	TRBJ2-2	many	CASSQAGVSTGELFF	TGTGCCAGCAGCCAAGCCGGGGTCAGCACCGGGGAGCTGTTTTTT
TRBV7-6	TRBD1	TRBJ2-7	few	CASSFGRGTYEQYF	TGTGCCAGCAGTTTCGGCAGGGGGACCTACGAGCAGTACTTC
TRBV7-8	TRBD2	TRBJ2-5	-	CASCPPGTSQETQYF	TGTGCCAGCTGCCCACCCGGGACTAGCCAAGAGACCCAGTACTTC
TRBV5-5	-	TRBJ1-1	few	CASSFIRNTEAFF	TGTGCCAGCAGCTTCATTAGGAACACTGAAGCTTTCTTT
TRBV7-9	TRBD2	TRBJ2-6	-	CASSSREGWANVLTF	TGTGCCAGCAGCTCGAGGGAGGGGTGGGCCAACGTCCTGACTTTC
TRBV4-1	TRBD2	TRBJ2-5	once	CASSTPGTSRETQYF	TGTGCCAGCAGCACACCCGGGACTAGCCGGGAGACCCAGTACTTC
TRBV5-3	-	TRBJ1-2	-	CARSLEAYAGGYTF	TGTGCCAGAAGCCTGGAAGCCTACGCGGGTGGCTACACCTTC
TRBV19	-	TRBJ1-5	few	CASSPDGGRQPQHF	TGTGCCAGTAGTCCAGACGGGGGTCGTCAGCCCCAGCATTTT
TRBV2	-	TRBJ1-6	-	CASSEDGGPNSPLHF	TGTGCCAGCAGTGAAGACGGGGGGCCGAATTCACCCCTCCACTTT
TRBV23-1	-	TRBJ1-5	once	CASSRLGVPRNQPQHF	TGCGCCAGCAGTCGGCTGGGGGTTCCACGCAATCAGCCCCAGCATTTT
TRBV11-3	-	TRBJ1-1	many	CASSSRGGSTEAFF	TGTGCCAGCAGCTCCAGGGGAGGATCCACTGAAGCTTTCTTT
TRBV12-3/TRBV12-4	-	TRBJ2-5	few	CASSFLGDQETQYF	TGTGCCAGCAGTTTCTTGGGGGACCAAGAGACCCAGTACTTC
TRBV7-9	TRBD2	TRBJ2-3	few	CATSGGASDTQYF	TGTGCCACCAGCGGGGGGGCATCAGATACGCAGTATTTT
TRBV7-2	TRBD1	TRBJ2-5	many	CASSFSDRGQETQYF	TGTGCCAGCAGCTTTTCGGACAGGGGCCAAGAGACCCAGTACTTC
TRBV7-6	TRBD2	TRBJ2-5	many	CASSLAAGGAEETQYF	TGTGCCAGCAGCTTAGCTGCCGGGGGGGCCGAGGAGACCCAGTACTTC
TRBV7-2	-	TRBJ2-1	many	CASSSFLGYNEQFF	TGTGCCAGCAGCAGCTTTTTAGGATACAATGAGCAGTTCTTC
TRBV27	TRBD1	TRBJ1-2	-	CASSSGGTVLDGYTF	TGTGCCAGCAGCAGTGGTGGGACAGTTTTGGATGGCTACACCTTC
TRBV4-1	-	TRBJ2-3	-	CVSSQGPGTDTQYF	TGCGTCAGCAGCCAAGGACCGGGGACAGATACGCAGTATTTT
TRBV19	TRBD1	TRBJ1-1	-	CASSLLRDRGTEAFF	TGTGCCAGTAGTTTACTCCGGGACAGGGGCACTGAAGCTTTCTTT
TRBV9	-	TRBJ2-3	-	CASSVEGRATDTQYF	TGTGCCAGCAGCGTAGAGGGCAGGGCCACAGATACGCAGTATTTT
TRBV10-3	-	TRBJ2-5	few	CAISEPGVETQYF	TGTGCCATCAGTGAGCCGGGAGTAGAGACCCAGTACTTC
TRBV27	TRBD2	TRBJ2-3	-	CASGVSGADTQYF	TGTGCCAGCGGAGTTAGCGGGGCAGATACGCAGTATTTT
TRBV4-1	-	TRBJ2-4	few	CASSQYQGQGKNIQYF	TGCGCCAGCAGCCAATACCAGGGGCAAGGCAAAAACATTCAGTACTTC
TRBV7-9	TRBD1	TRBJ2-1	-	CASEGRGLYNEQFF	TGTGCCAGCGAAGGAAGGGGGCTCTACAATGAGCAGTTCTTC
TRBV28	-	TRBJ1-1	-	CASSLSIYGEHTEAFF	TGTGCCAGCAGTTTATCCATATACGGGGAGCACACTGAAGCTTTCTTT
TRBV20-1	TRBD1	TRBJ2-2	-	CSARAWDRGNTGELFF	TGCAGTGCTAGAGCCTGGGACAGGGGAAATACCGGGGAGCTGTTTTTT
TRBV4-1	-	TRBJ1-6	-	CASSQGPGNSPLHF	TGCGCCAGCAGCCAAGGACCCGGGAATTCACCCCTCCACTTT
TRBV7-9	-	TRBJ1-4	-	CASSLGRATIEKLFF	TGTGCCAGTAGCTTGGGCAGAGCAACTATTGAAAAACTGTTTTTT
TRBV7-9	-	TRBJ1-1	few	CASSQGGQEAFF	TGTGCCAGCAGCCAAGGGGGGCAGGAAGCTTTCTTT
TRBV11-2	TRBD2	TRBJ2-7	-	CASSRGGNSYEQYF	TGTGCCAGCAGCCGGGGGGGGAACTCCTACGAGCAGTACTTC
TRBV15	-	TRBJ2-1	-	CATSRGSGEQFF	TGTGCCACCTCCCGGGGGTCCGGTGAGCAGTTCTTC
TRBV6-5	TRBD1	TRBJ2-2	-	CASSPQGVYTGELFF	TGTGCCAGCAGTCCACAGGGGGTCTACACCGGGGAGCTGTTTTTT
TRBV7-8	-	TRBJ2-2	-	CASSLALGSRGTGELFF	TGTGCCAGCAGCTTAGCGCTGGGCTCCCGGGGCACCGGGGAGCTGTTTTTT
TRBV7-8	TRBD2	TRBJ2-1	many	CASISGGYNEQFF	TGTGCCAGCATCAGCGGGGGATACAATGAGCAGTTCTTC
TRBV10-1	-	TRBJ1-2	few	CASSNLQGGYGYTF	TGCGCCAGCAGTAATCTACAGGGTGGCTATGGCTACACCTTC
TRBV27	-	TRBJ1-1	few	CASSSRQWNTEAFF	TGTGCCAGCAGCTCACGCCAGTGGAACACTGAAGCTTTCTTT